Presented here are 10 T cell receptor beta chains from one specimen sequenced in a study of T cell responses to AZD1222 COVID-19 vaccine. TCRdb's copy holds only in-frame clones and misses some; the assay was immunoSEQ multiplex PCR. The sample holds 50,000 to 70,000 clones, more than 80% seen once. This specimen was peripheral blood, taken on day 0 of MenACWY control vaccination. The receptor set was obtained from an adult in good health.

Here the CDR3 reads CASSQAQGGWETQYF. The CDR3 DNA reads as TGTGCCAGCAGCCAGGCCCAGGGGGGCTGGGAGACCCAGTACTTC. This rearrangement joins TRBV3-1 (or the pseudogene TRBV3-2) to TRBJ2-5; D possibly corresponds to TRBD1 (7 bases). From germline, CDR1 is LGHDT and CDR2 YNNKEL (reference sequence). The CDR3 has 15 amino acids. Trimming took off 3 bases at V and 5 bases at J, with 16 bases between the two ends.

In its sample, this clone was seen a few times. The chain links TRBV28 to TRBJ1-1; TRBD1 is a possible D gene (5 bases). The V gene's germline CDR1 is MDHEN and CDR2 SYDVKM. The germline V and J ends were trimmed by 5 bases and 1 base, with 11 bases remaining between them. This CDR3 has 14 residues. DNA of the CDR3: TGTGCCAGCAGTGCGGGGGGAAGGAACACTGAAGCTTTCTTT. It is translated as CASSAGGRNTEAFF.

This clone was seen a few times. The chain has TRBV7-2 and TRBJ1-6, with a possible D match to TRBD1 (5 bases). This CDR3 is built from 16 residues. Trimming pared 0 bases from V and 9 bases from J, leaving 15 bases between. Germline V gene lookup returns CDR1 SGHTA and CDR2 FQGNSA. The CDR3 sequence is CASSLAAGYQGSPLHF. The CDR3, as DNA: TGTGCCAGCAGCTTAGCGGCCGGGTATCAGGGTTCACCCCTCCACTTT.

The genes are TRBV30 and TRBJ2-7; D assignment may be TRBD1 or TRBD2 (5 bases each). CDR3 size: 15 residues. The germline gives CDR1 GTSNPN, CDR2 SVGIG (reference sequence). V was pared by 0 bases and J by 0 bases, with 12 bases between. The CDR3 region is CAWSVKGTSSYEQYF. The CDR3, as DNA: TGTGCCTGGAGTGTAAAGGGGACCAGCTCCTACGAGCAGTACTTC. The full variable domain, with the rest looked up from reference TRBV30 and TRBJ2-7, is SQTIHQWPATLVQPVGSPLSLECTVEGTSNPNLYWYRQAAGRGLQLLFYSVGIGQISSEVPQNLSASRPQDRQFILSSKKLLLSDSGFYLCAWSVKGTSSYEQYFGPGTRLTVT.

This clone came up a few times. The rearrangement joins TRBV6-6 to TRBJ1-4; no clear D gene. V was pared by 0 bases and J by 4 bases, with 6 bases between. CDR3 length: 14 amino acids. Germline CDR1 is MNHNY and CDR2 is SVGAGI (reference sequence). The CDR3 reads CASSYSTNNEKLFF. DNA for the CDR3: TGTGCCAGCAGTTACTCGACGAATAATGAAAAACTGTTTTTT.

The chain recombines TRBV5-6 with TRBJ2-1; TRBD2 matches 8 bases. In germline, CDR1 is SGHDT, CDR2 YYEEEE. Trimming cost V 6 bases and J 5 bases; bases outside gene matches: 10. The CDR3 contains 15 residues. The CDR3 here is CASTSGLAGNNEQFF. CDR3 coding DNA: TGTGCCAGCACCTCCGGACTAGCTGGAAACAATGAGCAGTTCTTC.

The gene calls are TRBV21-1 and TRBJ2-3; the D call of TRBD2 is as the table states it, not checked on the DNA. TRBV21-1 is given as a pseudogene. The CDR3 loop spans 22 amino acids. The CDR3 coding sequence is TGTGCCAGCAGCAAAGAAGGAGGGCCAAGAACCCGGCATGCTCCTAGCACAGATACGCAGTATTTT. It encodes CASSKEGGPRTRHAPSTDTQYF.

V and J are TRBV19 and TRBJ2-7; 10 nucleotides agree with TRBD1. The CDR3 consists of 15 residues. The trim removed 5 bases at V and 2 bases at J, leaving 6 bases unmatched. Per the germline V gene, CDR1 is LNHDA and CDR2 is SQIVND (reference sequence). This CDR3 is CASSPGQGKTYEQYF. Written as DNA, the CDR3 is TGTGCCAGTAGTCCGGGACAGGGGAAGACCTACGAGCAGTACTTC.

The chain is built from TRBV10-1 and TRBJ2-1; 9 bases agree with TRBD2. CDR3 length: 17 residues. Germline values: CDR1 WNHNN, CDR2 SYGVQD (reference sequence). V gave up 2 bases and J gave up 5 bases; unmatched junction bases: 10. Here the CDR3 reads CASSEAVPGLAHNEQFF. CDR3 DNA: TGCGCCAGCAGTGAGGCTGTCCCGGGACTAGCTCACAATGAGCAGTTCTTC.

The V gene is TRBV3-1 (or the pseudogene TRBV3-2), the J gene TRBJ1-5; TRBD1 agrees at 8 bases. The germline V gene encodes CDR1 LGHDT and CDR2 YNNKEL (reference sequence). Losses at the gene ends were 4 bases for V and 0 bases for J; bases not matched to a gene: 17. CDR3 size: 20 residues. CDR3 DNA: TGTGCCAGCAGCCCTCGACCCCAGGGGGCGAGGGACTATAGCAATCAGCCCCAGCATTTT. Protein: CASSPRPQGARDYSNQPQHF.